The T cell receptor (beta chain) under discussion was sequenced for a study of cytomegalovirus exposure and HLA in healthy donors. Study summary: The platform used for the roughly 130 validation repertoires matched that of the approximately 670 first-cohort repertoires, a later analysis reported.

Among the 110 or so subjects of the validation cohort, separate from the approximately 670-subject first cohort, were the donors. General study results and limits: Researchers catalogued approximately 170 TCR beta chains as cytomegalovirus-associated.

A remark on this clone: Its specificity is not known.

Data came from immunoSEQ multiplex PCR; TCRdb stores just in-frame clones and leaves some out. The sample shows tens of thousands of clones, approximately 90% of them seen only once. The sequence was collected from a woman younger than 35 in good health and CMV-seronegative. Input material: PBMCs.

The CDR3: CASSQAARRSGTQYF. The CDR3 DNA sequence: TGCGCCAGCAGCCAAGCGGCTAGACGGTCGGGGACCCAGTACTTC. The chain joins TRBV4-3 to TRBJ2-5; D uncertain. The length of the CDR3 is 15 residues. Between the trimmed V and J ends, which lost 1 base and 7 bases, there was a span of 16 bases. From germline, CDR1 is LGHNA and CDR2 YSLEER.